These 14 T cell receptor beta chains share one sample of origin, sequenced in a study of CXCR3-negative and CXCR3-positive naive CD8 T cells. Libraries of TRB cDNA were made by 5' RACE and carried UMIs. TCRdb processed the 5' RACE reads again and assigns one entry to each CDR3 protein, with no DNA. In all, the sample yields just over 40,000 distinct CDR3 sequences. Sequencing used naive CXCR3- CD8+ T cells from blood. Subset indicated: CD45RO-CCR7+CD27+CD95- naive CD8+ T cells lacking CXCR3 (TNR3-). Every receptor here comes from a human donor in good health. Some clones in this sample may be carry-over from other donors' samples.

This sequence joins TRBV6-5 and TRBJ1-5. The CDR3 spans 15 residues. CDR1 MNHEY and CDR2 SVGAGI come from the germline V gene. CDR3 loop: CASSSAGYSLQPQHF.

The rearrangement uses TRBV7-2 and TRBJ2-4; TCRdb outputs TRBD2, but without DNA this stays unchecked. Germline V gives CDR1 SGHTA, CDR2 FQGNSA. The CDR3 is 15 residues long. The CDR3 spells CASSLIDVRGDIQYF. The complete variable domain, with remaining parts taken from reference TRBV7-2 and TRBJ2-4, reads GAGVSQSPSNKVTEKGKDVELRCDPISGHTALYWYRQSLGQGLEFLIYFQGNSAPDKSGLPSDRFSAERTGGSVSTLTIQRTQQEDSAVYLCASSLIDVRGDIQYFGAGTRLSVL.

This chain uses TRBV28 with TRBJ2-7; TCRdb indicates TRBD2, and absent DNA this call remains unverified. CDR1 is MDHEN, CDR2 SYDVKM, per germline. CDR3 size: 14 residues. CDR3 residues: CASSLQGPDYEQYF.

The CDR3 region is CASSSLTSGGPSTDTQYF. The chain couples TRBV7-2 to TRBJ2-3; TCRdb picks TRBD2, but there is no DNA to check that call. Per the germline V gene, CDR1 is SGHTA and CDR2 is FQGNSA. The CDR3 is made up of 18 amino acids.

J is TRBJ2-7 and V is TRBV20-1. The CDR3 spans 12 residues. Germline V gene lookup returns CDR1 DFQATT and CDR2 SNEGSKA (reference sequence). CDR3 residues: CSARSDFYEQYF.

The rearrangement uses TRBV19 and TRBJ1-5; TCRdb's assignment of TRBD1 cannot be checked, as there is no DNA. This CDR3 contains 16 residues. Per the germline V gene, CDR1 is LNHDA and CDR2 is SQIVND (reference sequence). CDR3 sequence: CASSMFGGVGNQPQHF.

The rearrangement uses TRBV7-3 and TRBJ2-1. Looked up from germline, CDR1 is SGHTA and CDR2 is FQGTGA. CDR3 size: 13 residues. CDR3 amino acids: CASSLTGRYEQFF.

This chain connects TRBV7-9 to TRBJ2-7; lacking DNA, the TRBD1 call made by TCRdb goes unchecked. Germline loops: CDR1 SEHNR, CDR2 FQNEAQ (reference sequence). This CDR3 is built from 15 residues. The CDR3 reads CASSFPRAATYEQYF.

The chain has TRBV28 and TRBJ2-5; with no DNA, the TCRdb D assignment of TRBD2 cannot be verified. This CDR3 has 15 residues. Germline assignment: CDR1 MDHEN and CDR2 SYDVKM. The CDR3 protein is CASSLPSGGQETQYF. The full variable domain, its missing parts supplied by reference TRBV28 and TRBJ2-5, is DVKVTQSSRYLVKRTGEKVFLECVQDMDHENMFWYRQDPGLGLRLIYFSYDVKMKEKGDIPEGYSVSREKKERFSLILESASTNQTSMYLCASSLPSGGQETQYFGPGTRLLVL.

The rearrangement uses TRBV15 and TRBJ2-1; TCRdb designates TRBD2, a call that cannot be tested without DNA. CDR1 is LNHNV, CDR2 YYDKDF, per germline (reference sequence). This CDR3 has 14 amino acids. The CDR3 here is CATSRGLADNEQFF. Looking up the rest from reference TRBV15 and TRBJ2-1 gives the full variable domain: DAMVIQNPRYQVTQFGKPVTLSCSQTLNHNVMYWYQQKSSQAPKLLFHYYDKDFNNEADTPDNFQSRRPNTSFCFLDIRSPGLGDTAMYLCATSRGLADNEQFFGPGTRLTVL.

The chain links TRBV19 to TRBJ2-7; TCRdb calls TRBD1, which cannot be checked without DNA. The CDR3 sequence is 13 residues long. The germline CDR1 and CDR2 sequences are LNHDA and SQIVND (reference sequence). The CDR3 reads CASSPGPHYEQYF. Using reference TRBV19 and TRBJ2-7 for the parts outside the CDR3, the full variable domain is DGGITQSPKYLFRKEGQNVTLSCEQNLNHDAMYWYRQDPGQGLRLIYYSQIVNDFQKGDIAEGYSVSREKKESFPLTVTSAQKNPTAFYLCASSPGPHYEQYFGPGTRLTVT.

The genes are TRBV20-1 and TRBJ2-5; without DNA, the TCRdb call of TRBD2 cannot be checked. CDR3 length: 16 residues. CDR1 DFQATT and CDR2 SNEGSKA come from the germline V gene (reference sequence). The CDR3 sequence: CSARDIIGLAPETQYF.

The V gene is TRBV5-1, the J gene TRBJ1-1. Germline V lookup: CDR1 SGHRS, CDR2 YFSETQ. The CDR3 loop spans 13 amino acids. The chain's CDR3 is CASSFMKNTEAFF.

The V call is TRBV7-3, the J call TRBJ2-7; without DNA, the TCRdb call of TRBD1 cannot be checked. The V gene's germline CDR1 is SGHTA and CDR2 FQGTGA. The CDR3 totals 15 residues. The CDR3 here is CASSHAPGGGYEQYF.